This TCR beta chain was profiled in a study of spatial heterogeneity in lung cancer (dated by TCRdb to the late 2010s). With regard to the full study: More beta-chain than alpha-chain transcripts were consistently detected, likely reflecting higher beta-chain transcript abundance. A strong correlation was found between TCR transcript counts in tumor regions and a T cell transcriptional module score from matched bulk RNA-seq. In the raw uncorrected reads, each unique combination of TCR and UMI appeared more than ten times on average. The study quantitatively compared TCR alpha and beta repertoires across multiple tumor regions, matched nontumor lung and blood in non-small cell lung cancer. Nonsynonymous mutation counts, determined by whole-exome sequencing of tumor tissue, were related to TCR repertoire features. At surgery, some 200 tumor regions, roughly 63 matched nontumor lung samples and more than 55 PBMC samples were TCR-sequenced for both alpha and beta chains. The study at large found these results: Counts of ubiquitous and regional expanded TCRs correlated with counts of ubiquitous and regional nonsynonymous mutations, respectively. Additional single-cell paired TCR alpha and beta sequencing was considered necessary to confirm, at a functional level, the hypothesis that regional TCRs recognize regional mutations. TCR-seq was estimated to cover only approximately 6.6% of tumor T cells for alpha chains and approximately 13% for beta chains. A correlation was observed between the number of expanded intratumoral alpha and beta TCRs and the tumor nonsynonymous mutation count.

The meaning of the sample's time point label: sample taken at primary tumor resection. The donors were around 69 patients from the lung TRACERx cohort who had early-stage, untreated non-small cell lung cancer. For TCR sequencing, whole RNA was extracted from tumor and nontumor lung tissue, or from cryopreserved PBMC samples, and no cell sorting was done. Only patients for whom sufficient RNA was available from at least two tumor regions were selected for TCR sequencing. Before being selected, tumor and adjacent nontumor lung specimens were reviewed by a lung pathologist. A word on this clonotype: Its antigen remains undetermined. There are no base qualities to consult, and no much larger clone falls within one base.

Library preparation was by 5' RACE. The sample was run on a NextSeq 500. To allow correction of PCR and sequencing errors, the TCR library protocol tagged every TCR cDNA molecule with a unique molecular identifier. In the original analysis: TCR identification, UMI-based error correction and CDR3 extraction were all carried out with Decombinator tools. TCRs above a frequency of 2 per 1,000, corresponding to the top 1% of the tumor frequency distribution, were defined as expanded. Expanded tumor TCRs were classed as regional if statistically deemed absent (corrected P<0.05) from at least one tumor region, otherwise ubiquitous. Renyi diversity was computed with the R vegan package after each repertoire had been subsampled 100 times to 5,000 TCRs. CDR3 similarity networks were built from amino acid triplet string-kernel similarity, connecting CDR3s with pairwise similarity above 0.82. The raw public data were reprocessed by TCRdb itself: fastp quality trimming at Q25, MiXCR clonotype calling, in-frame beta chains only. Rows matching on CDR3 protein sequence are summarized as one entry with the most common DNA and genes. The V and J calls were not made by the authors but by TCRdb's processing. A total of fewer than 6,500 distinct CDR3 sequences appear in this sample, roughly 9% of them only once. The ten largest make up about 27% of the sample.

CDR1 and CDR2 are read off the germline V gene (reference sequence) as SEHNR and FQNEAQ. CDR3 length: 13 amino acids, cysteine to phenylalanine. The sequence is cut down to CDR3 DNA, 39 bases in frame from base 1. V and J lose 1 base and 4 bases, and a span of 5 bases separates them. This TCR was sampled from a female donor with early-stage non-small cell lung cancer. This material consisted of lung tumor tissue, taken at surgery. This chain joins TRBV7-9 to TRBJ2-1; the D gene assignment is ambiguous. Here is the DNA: TGTGCCAGCAGCTTAGTCTTGTACAATGAGCAGTTCTTC. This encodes CASSLVLYNEQFF.